A selection of T cell receptor beta chains follows, all from one sample in a study of blood T cell repertoires in COVID-19. The data were produced by immunoSEQ multiplex PCR, yet TCRdb's version contains in-frame clones alone and is incomplete. The sample shows about 310,000 clones, roughly nine tenths of them seen only once. Sequenced: peripheral blood. Receptors were obtained from a woman in her thirties with COVID-19, enrolled during active disease. Both conserved end residues are part of each CDR3. D genes are given only for firm matches. Only part of the rows carry a size: once, few, many, or a class if the clone is expanded.

V,D,size,J,CDR3,DNA
TRBV5-8,.,.,TRBJ2-2,CASSFRGINTGELFF,TGTGCCAGCAGCTTTCGGGGGATAAACACCGGGGAGCTGTTTTTT
TRBV7-2,.,.,TRBJ2-3,CASSPGRGQTDTQYF,TGTGCCAGCAGCCCCGGGCGGGGCCAGACAGATACGCAGTATTTT
TRBV6-2/TRBV6-3,.,.,TRBJ1-2,CASSYGGARYGYTF,TGTGCCAGCAGTTACGGGGGGGCACGCTATGGCTACACCTTC
TRBV15,.,.,TRBJ1-5,CATSAGEGYQPQHF,TGTGCCACCAGCGCGGGGGAGGGATATCAGCCCCAGCATTTT
TRBV19,.,once,TRBJ2-3,CASSKAAPLTDTQYF,TGTGCCAGTAGTAAAGCTGCGCCCCTCACAGATACGCAGTATTTT
TRBV24-1,.,.,TRBJ1-2,CATSDHRDGYTF,TGTGCCACCAGTGACCACAGGGATGGCTACACCTTC
TRBV4-2,TRBD2,few,TRBJ2-6,CASSQGVSGGGANVLTF,TGTGCCAGCAGCCAAGGTGTATCGGGAGGTGGGGCCAACGTCCTGACTTTC
TRBV4-1,TRBD1,.,TRBJ1-1,CASSQVKGGPEAFF,TGCGCCAGCAGCCAAGTGAAAGGGGGCCCTGAAGCTTTCTTT
TRBV10-3,.,.,TRBJ1-1,CAISDQGPEAFF,TGTGCCATCAGTGATCAGGGTCCTGAAGCTTTCTTT
TRBV7-2,.,.,TRBJ1-4,CASSLDGTGSNEKLFF,TGTGCCAGCAGCTTGGACGGAACGGGATCTAATGAAAAACTGTTTTTT
TRBV7-9,.,.,TRBJ2-6,CASSQGFGGANVLTF,TGTGCCAGCAGCCAGGGGTTTGGTGGGGCCAACGTCCTGACTTTC
TRBV6-6,.,.,TRBJ1-3,CASSYPRSSSGNTIYF,TGTGCCAGCAGTTACCCCCGTTCGAGCTCTGGAAACACCATATATTTT
TRBV11-3,.,.,TRBJ2-7,CASSFLAAYEQYF,TGTGCCAGCAGCTTTTTAGCGGCCTACGAGCAGTACTTC
TRBV7-2,.,.,TRBJ2-2,CASSSQGYKSGELFF,TGTGCCAGCAGCTCCCAGGGTTATAAGTCCGGGGAGCTGTTTTTT